These 14 T cell receptor beta chains were all obtained from the same sample, sequenced in a study of CD8 T cells in Susac syndrome. RNA, at about 0.5 to 1 ug, was reverse transcribed with random hexamers. TCRdb re-analysed the immunoSEQ multiplex PCR reads in MiXCR, keeping a single row per CDR3 protein. Found here are about 150,000 distinct CDR3 sequences, 95% to 96% of them singletons; the top ten hold 0.15%. The sequenced sample was CD8+ T cells from PBMCs. These receptors were taken from a human donor with multiple sclerosis.

CDR3 in DNA: TGTGCCAGCTCCCCCTTCGGACAGGGGACACTCTACGAGCAGTACTTC. This codes for CASSPFGQGTLYEQYF. The chain links TRBV11-2 to TRBJ2-7, with 9 bases aligning to TRBD1. The V segment lost 8 bases and the J segment 3 bases; nucleotides outside the gene matches: 14. CDR1 and CDR2 (germline): SGHAT, FQNNGV. The CDR3 totals 16 residues.

The V call is TRBV13, the J call TRBJ2-7; D may be TRBD1 (5 bases). This CDR3 spans 14 amino acids. In germline, CDR1 is PRHDT, CDR2 FYEKMQ (reference sequence). Trimming cost V 3 bases and J 1 base, with 10 bases left between them. CDR3 sequence (DNA): TGTGCCAGCAGCTTGAGGCAGGGATCCTACGAGCAGTACGTC. It specifies CASSLRQGSYEQYV.

This chain joins TRBV20-1 and TRBJ1-1; D is ambiguous. CDR1 is DFQATT, CDR2 SNEGSKA, per germline (reference sequence). V was trimmed by 0 bases and J by 3 bases, leaving 11 bases between them. The CDR3 length is 14 residues. The CDR3 DNA sequence: TGCAGTGCTAGAGATGGGAACACCCACACTGAAGCTTTCTTT. Its protein is CSARDGNTHTEAFF.

V and J are TRBV7-9 and TRBJ2-2; 12 nucleotides agree with TRBD2. V was pared by 4 bases and J by 0 bases, with 3 bases of the junction left unmatched. This CDR3 region has 17 residues. CDR1 is SEHNR, CDR2 FQNEAQ, per germline (reference sequence). CDR3 protein: CASSSTSGGPNTGELFF. The DNA for the CDR3 is TGTGCCAGCAGCTCGACTAGCGGGGGCCCGAACACCGGGGAGCTGTTTTTT.

CDR3 sequence: CASSSAHSQETQYF. Here the CDR3 DNA reads TGTGCCAGCAGCTCGGCACACAGCCAAGAGACCCAGTACTTC. The chain combines TRBV7-9 with TRBJ2-5; D is unclear. The germline V gene has CDR1 SEHNR and CDR2 FQNEAQ (reference sequence). V gave up 4 bases and J gave up 1 base, with 10 bases separating them. The CDR3 is 14 amino acids.

V gene TRBV23-1 combines with J gene TRBJ2-5; TRBD1 matches at 8 bases. TRBV23-1 is sorted into the ORF group, with uncertain function. The CDR3 has 15 amino acids. The junction had 6 bases not matched to a gene; V was cut back by 2 bases and J by 4 bases. Written as DNA, the CDR3 is TGCGCCAGCAGTCAAAGAGACAGGGGTGGAGAGACCCAGTACTTC. It yields the protein CASSQRDRGGETQYF.

V and J are TRBV6-1 and TRBJ1-5; 10 bases agree with TRBD1. Per the germline V gene, CDR1 is MNHNS and CDR2 is SASEGT. J gave up 6 bases and V 6 bases, and 17 bases lay outside the gene matches. The CDR3 sequence is 18 residues long. In DNA, the CDR3 is TGTGCCAGCAGCCGCGCAGCCGCCGACAGGGGGCAGGGTCAGCCCCAGCATTTT. This sequence encodes CASSRAAADRGQGQPQHF.

This chain joins TRBV20-1 and TRBJ2-7, with D possibly being TRBD2 (5 bases). Germline assignment: CDR1 DFQATT and CDR2 SNEGSKA (reference sequence). V was pared by 3 bases and J by 2 bases, with 14 bases between. The CDR3 totals 14 residues. The CDR3: CSASRAATTYEQYF. CDR3 coding DNA: TGCAGTGCTAGTAGGGCAGCGACTACCTACGAGCAGTACTTC.

J is TRBJ1-2 and V is TRBV23-1; D unresolved. Being an ORF, TRBV23-1 has a function that is uncertain. This CDR3 is built from 12 residues. Trimming cost V 4 bases and J 3 bases, with 6 bases left between them. The CDR3 here is CASSLSHYGYTF. For the CDR3, the DNA is TGCGCCAGCAGTCTATCCCACTATGGCTACACCTTC.

The chain employs TRBV5-1 and TRBJ1-2; a weak D match, TRBD1 (5 bases). V was pared by 4 bases and J by 4 bases, with 23 bases between. This CDR3 is 17 amino acids long. Germline V gene data show CDR1 as SGHRS and CDR2 as YFSETQ. The CDR3 loop is CASSPEVAAGSVYGYTF. DNA of the CDR3: TGCGCCAGCAGCCCGGAGGTGGCGGCAGGGTCGGTCTATGGCTACACCTTC.

The chain couples TRBV5-1 to TRBJ2-5; D possibly uses TRBD1 or TRBD2 (6 bases each). The V end lost 3 bases, the J end lost 1 base, and 13 bases lay between the germline ends. Germline V gene lookup returns CDR1 SGHRS and CDR2 YFSETQ. The CDR3 runs to 15 residues. CDR3 loop: CASSSEGGAQETQYF. CDR3 DNA sequence: TGCGCCAGCAGCTCCGAGGGGGGCGCCCAAGAGACCCAGTACTTC.

The rearrangement links TRBV20-1 to TRBJ2-1, with 8 bases that match TRBD2. J lost 0 bases, V lost 5 bases, and 18 bases had no gene match. Germline CDR1 is DFQATT and CDR2 is SNEGSKA (reference sequence). This CDR3 comprises 19 residues. The CDR3 here is CSAPGLVAGTSSSYNEQFF. Written as DNA, the CDR3 is TGCAGTGCTCCGGGCTTGGTAGCGGGGACCTCCTCCTCCTACAATGAGCAGTTCTTC.

The chain couples TRBV3-1 to TRBJ1-1, with D hard to call. From germline, CDR1 is LGHDT and CDR2 YNNKEL (reference sequence). Trimming removed 0 bases at V and 1 base at J, with 9 bases between. This CDR3 contains 15 residues. The CDR3 here is CASSQDLGENTEAFF. The CDR3 nucleotides read TGTGCCAGCAGCCAAGATTTGGGCGAGAACACTGAAGCTTTCTTT.

The gene calls are TRBV6-5 and TRBJ1-2; D might be TRBD1 (5 bases). CDR3 size: 13 residues. Germline-derived CDR1 and CDR2 are MNHEY and SVGAGI. Trimming cost V 0 bases and J 8 bases, with 10 bases left between them. CDR3 DNA: TGTGCCAGCAGTTACTCGACAGTTGCGGGCTACACCTTC. Its protein product is CASSYSTVAGYTF.